One and the same sample provided the 26 T cell receptor beta chains below, sequenced in a study of response to subunit inactivated influenza vaccine. One entry per CDR3 protein, called by TCRdb with MiXCR from the RT-PCR reads. Counted here are roughly 500,000 distinct CDR3 sequences, about 15% occurring once; the ten biggest clones make up roughly 3.1%. The specimen was CD4+ T cells sorted from PBMCs, collected around 25 months after vaccination. These receptors were collected from a man between 45 and 75 years old who received an inactivated influenza vaccine.

This chain joins TRBV3-1 and TRBJ1-5, with D unresolved. The germline V gene encodes CDR1 LGHDT and CDR2 YNNKEL (reference sequence). The CDR3 spans 15 residues. V was pared by 1 base and J by 9 bases, with 16 bases between. Here the CDR3 reads CASSQGTDSNGPQHF. As DNA, the CDR3 is TGTGCCAGCAGCCAAGGGACGGATAGCAATGGGCCCCAGCATTTT.

The CDR3 sequence is CASSPAAGGTIDTQYF. The CDR3 DNA reads as TGTGCCAGCAGCCCCGCTGCGGGGGGGACCATAGATACGCAGTATTTT. V usage is TRBV7-9 and J usage is TRBJ2-3; 9 nucleotides align to TRBD2. There are 16 residues in the CDR3. Unmatched junction bases numbered 11, after V lost 5 bases and J lost 5 bases. Germline V gene sequence: CDR1 SEHNR, CDR2 FQNEAQ (reference sequence).

The genes are TRBV20-1 and TRBJ1-1; possible D gene TRBD1, 5 bases. V lost 1 base to trimming and J lost 4 bases, with 13 bases between them. Germline V lookup: CDR1 DFQATT, CDR2 SNEGSKA (reference sequence). The CDR3 totals 14 residues. The CDR3 sequence: CSARGRGVSTEAFF. The DNA for the CDR3 is TGCAGTGCTAGAGGTAGGGGAGTGAGCACTGAAGCTTTCTTT.

This clonotype was detected a few times. This sequence joins TRBV20-1 and TRBJ2-3, with 8 bases identical to TRBD2. The germline CDR1 and CDR2 sequences are DFQATT and SNEGSKA (reference sequence). This CDR3 comprises 11 residues. V was clipped by 8 bases and J by 5 bases; unmatched bases: 3. CDR3 coding DNA: TGCAGTCCGCGGGGGGTAGATACGCAGTATTTT. Translated, it gives CSPRGVDTQYF.

This chain links TRBV19 with TRBJ2-3, with D unresolved. The CDR3 loop spans 15 amino acids. The V gene lost 5 bases and the J gene lost 8 bases, with 20 bases spanning the gap. The germline V gene has CDR1 LNHDA and CDR2 SQIVND (reference sequence). DNA of the CDR3: TGTGCCAGTAGTCCCCCCCCCTTTGGCTCCGCTACGCAGTATTTT. Translated, it gives CASSPPPFGSATQYF.

This clonotype turned up a few times. The rearrangement links TRBV28 to TRBJ1-2; a weak D match, TRBD1 (5 bases). Trimming left V 7 bases short and J 6 bases short, with 21 bases between. This CDR3 comprises 15 residues. Germline V gene sequence: CDR1 MDHEN, CDR2 SYDVKM. For the CDR3, the DNA is TGTGCCAGCACCTTTTCCGGGACGGACGCAGATGGCTACACCTTC. This translates into CASTFSGTDADGYTF.

This clonotype was counted a few times. Here the CDR3 reads CATSRGVSGEPQHF. The CDR3, as DNA: TGTGCCACCAGCAGAGGGGTATCAGGAGAGCCCCAGCATTTT. The chain recombines TRBV15 with TRBJ1-5; D remains ambiguous. Trimming took 1 base from V and 8 from J, leaving 12 bases between them. Germline values: CDR1 LNHNV, CDR2 YYDKDF (reference sequence). CDR3 length: 14 residues.

This clonotype has more than one count but fewer than ten. CDR3 bases: TGCAGTGCCACAAGTAGGGAGCAGTACTTC. Amino acids: CSATSREQYF. The chain is built from TRBV20-1 and TRBJ2-7, with no clear D. Deletions cut 6 bases from V and 7 bases from J, with 10 bases between. CDR1 and CDR2 from the germline V gene are DFQATT and SNEGSKA (reference sequence). This CDR3 spans 10 amino acids.

This clonotype was detected a few times. This chain connects TRBV12-3 or TRBV12-4 to TRBJ2-7, with 8 positions matching TRBD1. Germline trimming cut 6 bases from V and 8 bases from J; bases unmatched to any gene: 3. CDR3 length: 11 residues. The CDR3, as DNA: TGTGCCAGCAGCCTCAGGGGGCAGCAGTACTTC. Translated, it gives CASSLRGQQYF.

In its sample, this clonotype was seen a few times. This rearrangement joins TRBV5-1 to TRBJ2-4; TRBD1 agrees at 9 bases. Germline V gene lookup returns CDR1 SGHRS and CDR2 YFSETQ. The CDR3 loop spans 16 amino acids. Trimming cost V 4 bases and J 2 bases; bases outside gene matches: 7. The CDR3 region has the DNA TGCGCCAGCAGCCCCGGACAGGGGAGAACCAAAAACATTCAGTACTTC. This encodes CASSPGQGRTKNIQYF.

This clonotype was picked up one time. V is TRBV4-1 and J is TRBJ2-2; D uncertain. Trimming shortened V by 0 bases and J by 5 bases, and 13 bases separated the two germline ends. Germline lookup yields CDR1 MGHRA and CDR2 YSYEKL. CDR3 size: 16 residues. CDR3 sequence (DNA): TGCGCCAGCAGCCAAGAGGGTCTAGGTGGGACCGGGGAGCTGTTTTTT. It yields the protein CASSQEGLGGTGELFF.

This clonotype occurred a few times. The V call is TRBV10-3, the J call TRBJ2-7; either TRBD1 or TRBD2 may fit D (5 bases each). V dropped 2 bases and J dropped 2 bases, with 10 bases sitting between them. The germline CDR1 and CDR2 sequences are ENHRY and SYGVKD. This CDR3 has 14 amino acids. CDR3 region: CAISERGPAYEQYF. The DNA for the CDR3 is TGTGCCATCAGTGAGCGGGGACCCGCCTACGAGCAGTACTTC.

Only one count was recorded for this clonotype. V usage is TRBV4-1 and J usage is TRBJ1-1; a weak D match, TRBD1 (5 bases). CDR1 and CDR2 (germline): MGHRA, YSYEKL. The CDR3 extends over 17 amino acids. Trimming shortened V by 2 bases and J by 4 bases, and 20 bases separated the two germline ends. CDR3 sequence reads: CASSQQGLMSRGTEAFF. CDR3 sequence (DNA): TGCGCCAGCAGCCAACAGGGTCTTATGTCGAGGGGCACTGAAGCTTTCTTT.

This clonotype showed up just a few times. This chain joins TRBV12-3 or TRBV12-4 and TRBJ2-2; 8 bases agree with TRBD1. V was clipped by 6 bases and J by 6 bases; unmatched bases: 9. The CDR3 extends over 15 amino acids. CDR3 nucleotide sequence: TGTGCCAGCAGCCAACCGACAGGGGTCGCCGGGGAGCTGTTTTTT. This gives the protein CASSQPTGVAGELFF.

This clonotype was found a few times. The chain employs TRBV5-1 and TRBJ2-2; D is ambiguous. The ends were cut back, 4 bases at V and 7 bases at J, with 8 bases in the middle. Germline values: CDR1 SGHRS, CDR2 YFSETQ. The CDR3 is 12 residues long. This CDR3 is CASSQEGGELFF. CDR3 coding DNA: TGCGCCAGCAGCCAAGAAGGCGGGGAGCTGTTTTTT.

There are many counts of this clonotype. The V call is TRBV5-1, the J call TRBJ2-2; the match to TRBD1 covers 9 bases. The CDR3 totals 15 residues. Looked up from germline, CDR1 is SGHRS and CDR2 is YFSETQ. Trimming cost V 5 bases and J 5 bases; bases outside gene matches: 7. As DNA, the CDR3 is TGCGCCAGCAGGCCGGGACAGGGATCGACCGGGGAGCTGTTTTTT. Amino acid sequence: CASRPGQGSTGELFF.

This clonotype was detected ten times or more. This CDR3 reads CASSPGQGGNEQFF. The CDR3 DNA reads TGTGCCAGCAGTCCGGGACAGGGAGGGAATGAGCAGTTCTTC. The chain uses TRBV12-3 or TRBV12-4 and TRBJ2-1; 9 positions match TRBD1. The trim removed 5 bases at V and 7 bases at J, leaving 6 bases unmatched. There are 14 residues in the CDR3.

This clonotype was counted only a few times. This chain joins TRBV10-3 and TRBJ1-1; D might be TRBD1 (6 bases). This CDR3 is built from 14 residues. V lost 4 bases to trimming and J lost 4 bases, with 13 bases between them. CDR1 and CDR2 (germline): ENHRY, SYGVKD. The CDR3 reads CAISGTGAATEAFF. The CDR3, as DNA: TGTGCCATCAGTGGAACGGGGGCGGCCACTGAAGCTTTCTTT.

The rearrangement links TRBV7-2 to TRBJ2-2; tentatively, D is TRBD1 (5 bases). This CDR3 comprises 15 residues. With 5 bases removed from V and 5 bases from J, the gap between germline ends came to 15 bases. Germline assignment: CDR1 SGHTA and CDR2 FQGNSA. This CDR3 reads CASSKVQGRTGELFF. The CDR3 region has the DNA TGTGCCAGCAGCAAAGTGCAGGGTAGGACCGGGGAGCTGTTTTTT.

The chain couples TRBV3-1 to TRBJ1-1; D remains unclear. Trimming left V 6 bases short and J 4 bases short, with 18 bases between. The germline gives CDR1 LGHDT, CDR2 YNNKEL (reference sequence). The CDR3 loop spans 15 amino acids. The CDR3 DNA is TGTGCCAGCAGGGCTCAAGCGCGGATGGGCACTGAAGCTTTCTTT. Translation gives CASRAQARMGTEAFF.

The sample holds one count of this clonotype. This sequence joins TRBV19 and TRBJ1-5, with 7 bases lining up with TRBD1. The CDR3 is 16 amino acids. Germline values: CDR1 LNHDA, CDR2 SQIVND (reference sequence). V gave up 4 bases and J gave up 1 base; unmatched junction bases: 7. The CDR3 is CASSTGTVRSNQPQHF. The CDR3 coding sequence is TGTGCCAGTAGTACGGGGACAGTCAGGAGCAATCAGCCCCAGCATTTT.

This clonotype was detected a few times. This CDR3 is CASSLEGTLSTDTQYF. The CDR3 region has the DNA TGTGCCAGCAGTTTAGAAGGGACACTTAGCACAGATACGCAGTATTTT. This chain links TRBV12-3 or TRBV12-4 with TRBJ2-3; TRBD1 is a possible D gene (6 bases). Trimming left V 1 base short and J 0 bases short, with 11 bases between. CDR3 length: 16 amino acids.

About this clonotype itself: At one end, the junction sequence differs from germline, possibly due to a read error. V usage is TRBV3-1 and J usage is TRBJ1-2, with D tentatively TRBD1 (5 bases). CDR1 is LGHDT, CDR2 YNNKEL, per germline (reference sequence). The CDR3 length is 15 residues. The CDR3 is CASSQVGAAKYGYTF. CDR3 nucleotides: TGTGCCAGCAGCCAAGTCGGGGCAGCTAAATATGGCTACACCTTC. The whole variable domain, remainder taken from reference TRBV3-1 and TRBJ1-2, is DTAVSQTPKYLVTQMGNDKSIKCEQNLGHDTMYWYKQDSKKFLKIMFSYNNKELIINETVPNRFSPKSPDKAHLNLHINSLELGDSAVYFCASSQVGAAKYGYTFGSGTRLTVV.

This clonotype showed up just a few times. The V call is TRBV4-3, the J call TRBJ2-1; tentative D call: TRBD2 (5 bases). From germline, CDR1 is LGHNA and CDR2 YSLEER. Trimming removed 0 bases from V and 4 bases from J, with 16 bases in between. This CDR3 contains 17 residues. The CDR3 spells CASSQDGVVGLYNEQFF. Written as DNA, the CDR3 is TGCGCCAGCAGCCAAGACGGGGTGGTTGGCTTGTACAATGAGCAGTTCTTC.

The chain employs TRBV6-1 and TRBJ1-2; 8 bases map to TRBD1. The V gene's germline CDR1 is MNHNS and CDR2 SASEGT. Trimming took 6 bases from V and 4 from J; bases not matched to a gene: 7. The CDR3 has 14 residues. The CDR3 here is CASSPSTGAYGYTF. The CDR3 bases are TGTGCCAGCAGCCCTTCGACAGGGGCCTATGGCTACACCTTC.

This clonotype was seen many times. The chain couples TRBV7-9 to TRBJ1-1, with D possibly TRBD1 on 5 matching bases. This CDR3 has 13 amino acids. CDR1 SEHNR and CDR2 FQNEAQ come from the germline V gene (reference sequence). Trimming pared 2 bases from V and 8 bases from J, leaving 12 bases between. CDR3 amino acids: CASSLYVEGEAFF. CDR3 sequence (DNA): TGTGCCAGCAGCTTATATGTCGAGGGGGAAGCTTTCTTT.